A selection of T cell receptor beta chains follows, all from one sample in a study of cytomegalovirus exposure and HLA in healthy donors. Sequencing was performed with immunoSEQ multiplex PCR; in TCRdb, only in-frame clones are kept and a portion is missing. The sample has 140,000 to 150,000 clones, approximately 94% seen once. The sequenced sample consisted of PBMCs. The receptors were sampled from a man between 18 and 35 years old in good health and CMV-seropositive. The CDR3 runs from the conserved cysteine through the conserved F or W. The D gene is left open where the match is weak.

>TRBV28|TRBD2|TRBJ2-2
CATGLAGSPRAGELFF
>TRBV27|NA|TRBJ2-3
CASSVYREGTDTQYF
>TRBV6-5|TRBD2|TRBJ2-7
CASSHGLAESYEQYF
>TRBV4-1|NA|TRBJ2-5
CASSQEGSTGETQYF
>TRBV5-1|TRBD1|TRBJ1-1
CASSLAQGMRNTEAFF
>TRBV18|TRBD1|TRBJ2-7
CASSPGTEHYEQYF
>TRBV30|TRBD2|TRBJ2-3
CVLAGEGTDTQYF
>TRBV4-1|NA|TRBJ1-1
CASSQTYGRVGEAFF
>TRBV19|NA|TRBJ1-4
CASSDRTELFF
>TRBV2|NA|TRBJ1-5
CASKENSNQPQHF
>TRBV15|NA|TRBJ2-4
CATSAGFRAKNIQYF
>TRBV30|NA|TRBJ1-5
CAWRNGAAQPQHF
>TRBV5-1|TRBD1|TRBJ1-4
CASSIGTGSLEEKLFF
>TRBV28|NA|TRBJ1-4
CASSPTGELDEKLFF
>TRBV19|NA|TRBJ2-3
CASSIGRSTDTQYF
>TRBV5-4|NA|TRBJ2-7
CASSLGGHSYEQYF
>TRBV27|TRBD2|TRBJ2-7
CASSFTGGYEQYF
>TRBV18|NA|TRBJ2-7
CASNIGGAGSYEQYF
>TRBV5-4|TRBD2|TRBJ2-7
CASSILAQGTYEQYF
>TRBV30|NA|TRBJ1-2
CAWSTGPRLYTF
>TRBV19|TRBD1|TRBJ2-7
CASSIVSGTGSYEQYF
>TRBV6-5|NA|TRBJ2-2
CASSYILNTGELFF
>TRBV13|NA|TRBJ2-1
CASSWSGSYIPLEQFF
>TRBV13|NA|TRBJ2-1
CASSLVGSGYNEQFF
>TRBV28|TRBD2|TRBJ2-1
CASSLGTSGSNEQFF
>TRBV6-4|TRBD2|TRBJ2-1
CASSVAGGRNEQFF
>TRBV9|NA|TRBJ2-6
CASSVRGDVTGANVLTF
>TRBV28|TRBD1|TRBJ1-5
CASSFRQGYQPQHF
>TRBV28|NA|TRBJ2-7
CASSLIDYEQYF
>TRBV2|TRBD2|TRBJ2-5
CASSGGSGRGETQYF
>TRBV18|TRBD1|TRBJ2-2
CASSPRQGGTGELFF
>TRBV5-1|TRBD2|TRBJ2-5
CASSRGASGAGGETQYF
>TRBV11-1|NA|TRBJ2-1
CASSSFIGGQFF
>TRBV28|NA|TRBJ2-6
CASSLPGRGANVLTF
>TRBV29-1|TRBD1|TRBJ2-1
CSVEPPDRGSYNEQFF
>TRBV21-1|NA|TRBJ2-5
CASSTRETSGSPETQYF
>TRBV5-1|NA|TRBJ2-5
CASSLQGGDLETQYF
>TRBV27|NA|TRBJ2-1
CASRMGRNSYNEQFF
>TRBV19|TRBD2|TRBJ2-7
CASSSRLAYTYEQYF
>TRBV5-1|NA|TRBJ1-2
CASSLPGDGYTF